These 14 T cell receptor beta chains were all obtained from the same sample, sequenced in a study of CD8 T cell repertoires and HIV-1 epitope variants. Profiling relied on immunoSEQ multiplex PCR, and the TCRdb table lists in-frame clones only, not all of them. The data contain under 100,000 clones, roughly 77% of them singletons. The sample comprised uncultured baseline CD8+ T cells from peripheral blood mononuclear cells (PBMCs). Every receptor here comes from a male donor with HIV.

The rearrangement joins TRBV5-4 to TRBJ2-3; 8 bases agree with TRBD2. The CDR3 has 15 residues. The ends lost 3 bases at V and 2 bases at J; junction bases unmatched: 5. Per germline, CDR1 SGHNT and CDR2 YYREEE (reference sequence). As DNA, the CDR3 is TGTGCCAGCAGCTATACTAGCGGTTACACAGATACGCAGTATTTT. Translated: CASSYTSGYTDTQYF.

The chain joins TRBV28 to TRBJ2-7; D is perhaps TRBD2 (6 bases). Germline CDR1 and CDR2: MDHEN and SYDVKM. The CDR3 consists of 15 residues. Trimming left V 7 bases short and J 1 base short, with 17 bases between. CDR3 in DNA: TGTGCCAGCAATAGAGGCGGGGTTCCGTCCTACGAGCAGTACTTC. Protein product: CASNRGGVPSYEQYF.

This clone was seen more than once but under ten times. V and J are TRBV7-2 and TRBJ1-1; tentative D call: TRBD1 (6 bases). The CDR3 totals 14 residues. Trimming pared 1 base from V and 4 bases from J, leaving 10 bases between. Per germline, CDR1 SGHTA and CDR2 FQGNSA. Here the CDR3 reads CASSLGARGTEAFF. The CDR3 DNA is TGTGCCAGCAGCTTAGGGGCCAGGGGCACTGAAGCTTTCTTT. The whole variable domain, remainder taken from reference TRBV7-2 and TRBJ1-1, is GAGVSQSPSNKVTEKGKDVELRCDPISGHTALYWYRQSLGQGLEFLIYFQGNSAPDKSGLPSDRFSAERTGGSVSTLTIQRTQQEDSAVYLCASSLGARGTEAFFGQGTRLTVV.

Only a few counts were recorded for this clone. The chain links TRBV27 to TRBJ2-2; TRBD2 might be the D (8 bases). This CDR3 comprises 14 residues. Germline V gene sequence: CDR1 MNHEY, CDR2 SMNVEV (reference sequence). Trimming shortened V by 3 bases and J by 6 bases, and 11 bases separated the two germline ends. CDR3 in amino acids: CASSFGRGPGELFF. DNA for the CDR3: TGTGCCAGCAGTTTCGGGAGGGGGCCCGGGGAGCTGTTTTTT.

This chain joins TRBV5-6 and TRBJ2-3; perhaps D is TRBD1 or TRBD2 (5 bases each). Per germline, CDR1 SGHDT and CDR2 YYEEEE. The CDR3 spans 14 residues. V shed 1 base and J shed 1 base, with 7 bases lying between them. The DNA for the CDR3 is TGTGCCAGCAGCTTGAGAGGGGGCACAGATACGCAGTATTTT. It yields the protein CASSLRGGTDTQYF.

The gene calls are TRBV27 and TRBJ1-2, with D perhaps matching TRBD1 (5 bases). CDR1 and CDR2 (germline): MNHEY, SMNVEV (reference sequence). The CDR3 is made up of 15 amino acids. The V gene lost 3 bases and the J gene lost 2 bases, with 13 bases spanning the gap. The CDR3 loop reads CASSFAGVANYGYTF. The CDR3 DNA is TGTGCCAGCAGTTTTGCGGGGGTGGCGAACTATGGCTACACCTTC.

The rearrangement joins TRBV5-4 to TRBJ1-1; TRBD1 matches 7 bases. This CDR3 contains 13 residues. Germline values: CDR1 SGHNT, CDR2 YYREEE (reference sequence). V lost 5 bases, J lost 3 bases, and 4 bases stayed unmatched. CDR3 coding DNA: TGTGCCAGCAGTTACAGGGGCTACACTGAAGCTTTCTTT. Translating gives CASSYRGYTEAFF.

The chain links TRBV5-1 to TRBJ1-5; TRBD1 matches at 7 bases. V lost 0 bases to trimming and J lost 6 bases; unmatched junction nucleotides: 3. Germline V gives CDR1 SGHRS, CDR2 YFSETQ. This CDR3 has 14 residues. CDR3 amino acids: CASSLDRGVQPQHF. Here the CDR3 DNA reads TGCGCCAGCAGCTTGGACAGGGGCGTTCAGCCCCAGCATTTT.

The chain couples TRBV7-2 to TRBJ1-5; weak D call: TRBD1 (5 bases). This CDR3 is built from 14 residues. CDR1 and CDR2 from the germline V gene are SGHTA and FQGNSA. V lost 4 bases, J lost 8 bases, and 15 bases lay in between. The CDR3 bases are TGTGCCAGCAGCTCCCTGGCAGGGATCAAGCCCCAGCATTTT. Translation: CASSSLAGIKPQHF.

This clone was seen just once. CDR3 residues: CASSQLGQGARETQYF. CDR3 DNA sequence: TGTGCCAGCAGCCAACTTGGACAGGGGGCGCGAGAGACCCAGTACTTC. This chain joins TRBV14 and TRBJ2-5, with 11 nucleotides matching TRBD1. V gave up 2 bases and J gave up 4 bases; unmatched junction bases: 6. Germline lookup yields CDR1 SGHDN and CDR2 FVKESK. The CDR3 length is 16 residues.

This rearrangement joins TRBV2 to TRBJ2-1, with 8 bases aligning to TRBD2. The CDR3 length is 14 residues. With V trimmed by 8 bases and J by 2 bases, 5 bases remained unmatched. CDR1 and CDR2 (germline): SNHLY, FYNNEI. The CDR3 DNA is TGTGCCAGCCTTAGCGGGATAACCTACAATGAGCAGTTCTTC. The encoded protein is CASLSGITYNEQFF.

V is TRBV29-1 and J is TRBJ1-2; D possibly corresponds to TRBD1 (5 bases). The CDR3 is 13 amino acids. Trimming stripped 6 bases from V and 3 bases from J, with 14 bases between. Germline V lookup: CDR1 SQVTM, CDR2 ANQGSEA. CDR3 region: CSVDGGWDYGYTF. The CDR3 DNA sequence: TGCAGCGTCGACGGGGGATGGGACTATGGCTACACCTTC.

V gene TRBV6-5 combines with J gene TRBJ2-7, with unresolved D. The CDR3 runs 13 residues. Germline-derived CDR1 and CDR2 are MNHEY and SVGAGI. Between the trimmed V and J ends, which lost 6 bases and 5 bases, there was a span of 14 bases. The CDR3 loop is CASRTFAYNEQYF. CDR3 sequence (DNA): TGTGCCAGCAGGACGTTCGCCTATAACGAGCAGTACTTC.

This CDR3 is CASSPSGWGSSTDTQYF. The CDR3 region has the DNA TGCGCCAGCAGCCCCTCCGGTTGGGGTTCGAGCACAGATACGCAGTATTTT. The rearrangement links TRBV5-1 to TRBJ2-3, with D hard to call. V lost 4 bases and J lost 0, with 18 bases in between. Germline CDR1 SGHRS, CDR2 YFSETQ. The CDR3 runs to 17 residues.